The TCR beta chain described here comes from a study of beta chain features in type 1 diabetes. Study results and caveats: The naive, central memory and Treg TCRB repertoires looked more alike in patients than they did in healthy donors.

Isolated RNA was reverse transcribed in full, so expressed TCRB transcripts were sequenced. For naive, central memory and regulatory T cell samples, reads averaged about 3.7 million. The assay was immunoSEQ multiplex PCR, and TCRdb's table has in-frame clones only and misses some. The repertoire holds fewer than 900,000 clones, with roughly 15% as singletons. This clone came up a few times. Antigen: not known. The same CDR3 arises from other DNA sequences in this sample as well. CDR3 size: 11 residues. Germline V lookup: CDR1 SEHNR, CDR2 FQNEAQ (reference sequence). The V end was cut by 0 bases, the J end by 9 bases, with 3 bases between.

The source material was naive CD4+ T cells from blood. The chain recombines TRBV7-9 with TRBJ2-1; D not resolved. The source is a woman aged 18 to 35 in good health. The CDR3 sequence: CASSLAGEQFF. The CDR3 region has the DNA TGTGCCAGCAGCTTAGCCGGTGAGCAGTTCTTC.